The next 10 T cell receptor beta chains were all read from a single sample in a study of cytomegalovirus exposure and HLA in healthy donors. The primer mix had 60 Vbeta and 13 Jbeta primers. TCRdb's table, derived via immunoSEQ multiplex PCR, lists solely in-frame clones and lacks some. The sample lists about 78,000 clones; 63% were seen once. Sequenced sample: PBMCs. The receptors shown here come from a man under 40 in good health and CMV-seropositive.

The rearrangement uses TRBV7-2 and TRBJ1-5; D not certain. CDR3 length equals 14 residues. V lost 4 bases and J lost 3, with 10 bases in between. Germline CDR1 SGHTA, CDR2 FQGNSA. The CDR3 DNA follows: TGTGCCAGCAGCTCTTCTGGCCCCAATCAGCCCCAGCATTTT. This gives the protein CASSSSGPNQPQHF.

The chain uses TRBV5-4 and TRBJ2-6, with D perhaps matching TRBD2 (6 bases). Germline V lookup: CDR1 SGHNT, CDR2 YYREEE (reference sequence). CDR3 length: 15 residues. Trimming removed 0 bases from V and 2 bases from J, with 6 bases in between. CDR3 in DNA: TGTGCCAGCAGCTTGGGGGGGGCTGGGGCCAACGTCCTGACTTTC. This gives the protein CASSLGGAGANVLTF.

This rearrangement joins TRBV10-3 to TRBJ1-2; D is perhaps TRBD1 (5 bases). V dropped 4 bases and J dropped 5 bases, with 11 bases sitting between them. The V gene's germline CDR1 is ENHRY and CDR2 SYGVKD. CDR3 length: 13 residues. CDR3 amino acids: CAISGGQLYGYTF. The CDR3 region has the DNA TGTGCCATCAGTGGGGGCCAGCTTTATGGCTACACCTTC.

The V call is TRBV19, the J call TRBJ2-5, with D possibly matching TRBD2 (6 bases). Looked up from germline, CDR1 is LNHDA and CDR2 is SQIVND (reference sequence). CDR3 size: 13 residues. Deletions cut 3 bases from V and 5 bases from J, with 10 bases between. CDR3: CASSMGGSETQYF. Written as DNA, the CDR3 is TGTGCCAGTAGTATGGGGGGTAGCGAGACCCAGTACTTC.

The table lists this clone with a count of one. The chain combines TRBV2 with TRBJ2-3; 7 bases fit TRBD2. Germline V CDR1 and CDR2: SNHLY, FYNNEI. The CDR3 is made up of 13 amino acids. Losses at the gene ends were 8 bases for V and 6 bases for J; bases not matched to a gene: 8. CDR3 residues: CASLSGKGDTQYF. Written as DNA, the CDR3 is TGTGCCAGCTTGAGCGGGAAAGGGGATACGCAGTATTTT.

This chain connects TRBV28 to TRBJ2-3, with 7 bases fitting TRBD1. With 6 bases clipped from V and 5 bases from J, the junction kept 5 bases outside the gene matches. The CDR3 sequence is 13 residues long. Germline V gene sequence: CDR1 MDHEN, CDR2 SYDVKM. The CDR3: CASSTHRGDTQYF. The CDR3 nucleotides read TGTGCCAGCAGCACTCACAGGGGAGATACGCAGTATTTT.

The CDR3 loop reads CASSQGARGETQYF. CDR3 DNA sequence: TGCGCCAGCAGCCAAGGGGCCCGAGGGGAGACCCAGTACTTC. The chain joins TRBV4-3 to TRBJ2-5, with D maybe TRBD2 (5 bases). The CDR3 covers 14 residues. V shed 1 base and J shed 5 bases, with 11 bases lying between them. Germline loops: CDR1 LGHNA, CDR2 YSLEER.

The CDR3 DNA is TGTGCCAGCAGTTTGCGGAACTATGGCTACACCTTC. This codes for CASSLRNYGYTF. The chain recombines TRBV28 with TRBJ1-2; no clear D gene. Germline V gene data show CDR1 as MDHEN and CDR2 as SYDVKM. Between the trimmed V and J ends, which lost 3 bases and 2 bases, there was a span of 4 bases. The CDR3 runs 12 residues.

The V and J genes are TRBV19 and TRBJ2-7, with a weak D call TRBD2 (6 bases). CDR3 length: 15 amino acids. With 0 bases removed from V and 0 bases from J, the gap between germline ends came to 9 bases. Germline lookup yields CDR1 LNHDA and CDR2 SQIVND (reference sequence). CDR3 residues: CASSIEGLSSYEQYF. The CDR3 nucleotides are TGTGCCAGTAGTATAGAGGGACTCTCCTCCTACGAGCAGTACTTC.

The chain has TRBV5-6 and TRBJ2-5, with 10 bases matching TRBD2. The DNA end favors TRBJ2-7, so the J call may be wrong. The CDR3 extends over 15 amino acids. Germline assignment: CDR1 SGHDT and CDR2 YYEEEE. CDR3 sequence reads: CASTPFLAGVYEQYF. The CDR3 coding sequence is TGTGCCAGCACACCCTTTCTAGCGGGAGTCTACGAGCAGTACTTC.